These 9 T cell receptor beta chains came from one sample sequenced in a study of radiotherapy plus CTLA-4 blockade in lung cancer. This table comes from immunoSEQ multiplex PCR, and its TCRdb copy is limited to in-frame clones, with some not included. The table lists some 100,000 clones, over 80% of them singletons. Material: peripheral blood, obtained from a patient treated with radiotherapy plus ipilimumab. These receptors all stem from a human donor with non-small cell lung cancer that progressed on radiotherapy plus ipilimumab.

The chain has TRBV6-5 and TRBJ2-1; 9 nucleotides align to TRBD1. The CDR3 sequence is 15 residues long. Germline V lookup: CDR1 MNHEY, CDR2 SVGAGI. Trimming removed 10 bases from V and 1 base from J; junction bases left unmatched: 8. The chain's CDR3 is CATSGTGMSYNEQFF. As DNA, the CDR3 is TGTGCCACCTCAGGGACAGGGATGTCCTACAATGAGCAGTTCTTC.

The rearrangement links TRBV5-8 to TRBJ2-7; 10 bases are a match to TRBD2. The CDR3 length is 14 residues. From germline, CDR1 is SGHTS and CDR2 YDEGEE. V lost 3 bases and J lost 3; bases outside the gene matches: 3. The CDR3 DNA follows: TGTGCCAGCAGCTGGATAGCGGGAGGCTACGAGCAGTACTTC. Its protein is CASSWIAGGYEQYF.

V gene TRBV27 combines with J gene TRBJ2-7, with TRBD2 matching 7 bases. The CDR3 is 16 amino acids. Losses at the gene ends were 5 bases for V and 0 bases for J; bases not matched to a gene: 10. Germline V lookup: CDR1 MNHEY, CDR2 SMNVEV (reference sequence). The chain's CDR3 is CASSPRKGGNSYEQYF. The CDR3 DNA follows: TGTGCCAGCAGTCCCCGGAAGGGAGGGAACTCCTACGAGCAGTACTTC.

The rearrangement uses TRBV29-1 and TRBJ2-3; D uncertain. V lost 2 bases and J 0 bases, leaving 6 bases between the germline ends. This CDR3 contains 13 residues. CDR1 is SQVTM and CDR2 is ANQGSEA in the germline V gene. The DNA of the CDR3 is TGCAGCGTTGAAAGGCAGAGCACAGATACGCAGTATTTT. Its translation is CSVERQSTDTQYF.

This clone was observed a single time. The CDR3 region is CASVTGLNSPLHF. The CDR3 coding sequence is TGTGCCAGCGTGACAGGGCTTAATTCACCCCTCCACTTT. The chain combines TRBV28 with TRBJ1-6; TRBD1 agrees at 7 bases. V shed 8 bases and J 6 bases; nucleotides not matched to a gene: 4. The CDR3 loop spans 13 amino acids. Germline V CDR1 and CDR2: MDHEN, SYDVKM.

Only a few counts were recorded for this clone. The chain carries TRBV7-2 and TRBJ2-7; D uncertain. CDR1 SGHTA and CDR2 FQGNSA come from the germline V gene. Trimming took 1 base from V and 1 from J, leaving 8 bases between them. This CDR3 contains 14 residues. The CDR3 region has the DNA TGTGCCAGCAGCTTAGGCAGGCTATCCTACGAGCAGTACTTC. Its protein product is CASSLGRLSYEQYF.

This clone appeared a few times. The rearrangement links TRBV10-3 to TRBJ1-1; D unclear. Trimming removed 3 bases at V and 2 bases at J, with 13 bases between. Per the germline V gene, CDR1 is ENHRY and CDR2 is SYGVKD. The CDR3 spans 15 residues. CDR3 nucleotides: TGTGCCATCAGTGATCAAGACCGCACTAACACTGAAGCTTTCTTT. Its translation is CAISDQDRTNTEAFF.

This clone was detected once. This chain joins TRBV4-3 and TRBJ1-2; 9 bases align to TRBD1. Germline loops: CDR1 LGHNA, CDR2 YSLEER. V lost 0 bases and J lost 4; bases outside the gene matches: 6. This CDR3 spans 16 amino acids. DNA of the CDR3: TGCGCCAGCAGCCAAGATCGGGGACAGGGAGCCTATGGCTACACCTTC. It yields the protein CASSQDRGQGAYGYTF.

This chain links TRBV5-5 with TRBJ2-2; 12 nucleotides line up with TRBD2. Looked up from germline, CDR1 is SGHKS and CDR2 is YYEKEE (reference sequence). CDR3 length: 17 residues. The V segment lost 0 bases and the J segment 7 bases; nucleotides outside the gene matches: 7. DNA for the CDR3: TGTGCCAGCAGCTTGGGACTAGCGGGGGCACAGGGCGGGGAGCTGTTTTTT. It specifies CASSLGLAGAQGGELFF.